The 27 T cell receptor beta chains given below trace back to one sample, sequenced in a study of CD8+CD57+ T cells in acquired aplastic anemia. Sequencing involved patients with CD8+CD57+ cell expansion previously shown by flow cytometry. CDR3 and TCR beta VDJ profiling relied on genomic DNA as the template. Each CDR3 protein gets one entry after TCRdb re-called the reads with MiXCR. The sample has more than 70,000 distinct CDR3 sequences, roughly 70% seen once. Material for sequencing was sorted CD4+, CD8+, or CD8+CD57+ T cells (not recorded which) from PBMCs. These receptors were taken from a human donor with aplastic anemia.

This clonotype was detected a few times. CDR3 in DNA: TGTGCCAGCAGTGGGACTAGCGGGGCTACACTTGGGACCCAGTACTTC. Its translation: CASSGTSGATLGTQYF. The chain has TRBV2 and TRBJ2-5, with 12 bases fitting TRBD2. The CDR3 covers 16 residues. CDR1 is SNHLY, CDR2 FYNNEI, per germline. Trimming took 4 bases from V and 7 from J; bases not matched to a gene: 10.

This clonotype was seen only once. The rearrangement joins TRBV11-1 to TRBJ2-3, with 7 bases that match TRBD2. With V trimmed by 5 bases and J by 5 bases, 13 bases remained unmatched. Germline V gene data show CDR1 as SGHAT and CDR2 as FQDESV (reference sequence). The CDR3 runs 16 residues. The CDR3 is CASSQRGAGEVDTQYF. CDR3 nucleotides: TGTGCCAGCAGCCAGAGAGGGGCGGGAGAGGTAGATACGCAGTATTTT.

The V call is TRBV4-3, the J call TRBJ1-5; TRBD1 might be the D (5 bases). This CDR3 comprises 16 residues. In germline, CDR1 is LGHNA, CDR2 YSLEER. V shed 0 bases and J shed 4 bases, with 13 bases lying between them. In nucleotides, the CDR3 is TGCGCCAGCAGCCAAGATCTACGGGGGGGAAATCAGCCCCAGCATTTT. Translating gives CASSQDLRGGNQPQHF.

With respect to this clonotype: Mismatch with germline at one junction end may stem from a read error. The chain links TRBV15 to TRBJ2-1, with TRBD2 as a possible D gene (6 bases). The CDR3 covers 15 residues. CDR1 and CDR2 (germline): LNHNV, YYDKDF (reference sequence). This chain's CDR3 is CATSTGTSDQGEEFF. The DNA for the CDR3 is TGTGCCACCAGCACCGGGACTTCCGACCAGGGTGAGGAGTTCTTC.

In nucleotides, the CDR3 is TGTGCCAGCAGGGCCGGGACCTCACTCTCCTACGAGCAGTACTTC. This encodes CASRAGTSLSYEQYF. The chain employs TRBV7-2 and TRBJ2-7; D possibly uses TRBD1 or TRBD2 (5 bases each). The length of the CDR3 is 15 residues. The V end was cut by 6 bases, the J end by 0 bases, with 15 bases between. Germline values: CDR1 SGHTA, CDR2 FQGNSA.

The chain links TRBV4-1 to TRBJ1-1; D is uncertain. The CDR3 contains 13 residues. Germline CDR1 reads MGHRA; CDR2 reads YSYEKL. V lost 1 base to trimming and J lost 6 bases, with 9 bases between them. CDR3 sequence (DNA): TGCGCCAGCAGCCAAGTCCGCAGCGCTGAAGCTTTCTTT. Amino acids: CASSQVRSAEAFF.

The chain uses TRBV29-1 and TRBJ2-5; no firm D call. V was trimmed by 0 bases and J by 5 bases, leaving 13 bases between them. Per germline, CDR1 SQVTM and CDR2 ANQGSEA. The CDR3 spans 14 residues. The CDR3 protein is CSVEERAVGETQYF. DNA for the CDR3: TGCAGCGTTGAAGAAAGGGCAGTAGGGGAGACCCAGTACTTC.

The chain recombines TRBV25-1 with TRBJ1-5, with TRBD1 identical over 7 bases. Trimming removed 8 bases from V and 2 bases from J; junction bases left unmatched: 12. In germline, CDR1 is MGHDK, CDR2 SYGVNS. The CDR3 has 16 residues. The CDR3 protein is CASSQSNRGGNQPQHF. The DNA for the CDR3 is TGTGCCAGCTCTCAAAGTAACAGGGGCGGCAATCAGCCCCAGCATTTT.

Points on this clonotype: The junction and the germline gene differ at one end; a read error may be behind it. The genes are TRBV10-3 and TRBJ2-7; 8 bases fit TRBD1. The CDR3 is 14 residues long. The germline V gene has CDR1 ENHRY and CDR2 SYGVKD. CDR3 residues: CAIKRSGGSHEQYF. Written as DNA, the CDR3 is TGTGCCATCAAGAGGTCAGGGGGCTCCCACGAGCAGTACTTC.

The V and J genes are TRBV7-2 and TRBJ2-5, with 10 bases aligning to TRBD2. This CDR3 has 13 amino acids. Per germline, CDR1 SGHTA and CDR2 FQGNSA. The V segment lost 6 bases and the J segment 4 bases; nucleotides outside the gene matches: 2. The CDR3 spells CASRTSGLETQYF. The CDR3 DNA follows: TGTGCCAGCAGGACTAGCGGGTTAGAGACCCAGTACTTC. Combining the CDR3 with reference TRBV7-2 and TRBJ2-5 gives the whole variable domain GAGVSQSPSNKVTEKGKDVELRCDPISGHTALYWYRQSLGQGLEFLIYFQGNSAPDKSGLPSDRFSAERTGGSVSTLTIQRTQQEDSAVYLCASRTSGLETQYFGPGTRLLVL.

V usage is TRBV29-1 and J usage is TRBJ2-3; 9 bases map to TRBD2. J gave up 2 bases and V 8 bases, and 5 bases lay outside the gene matches. The CDR3 consists of 13 residues. CDR1 is SQVTM and CDR2 is ANQGSEA in the germline V gene. The CDR3 DNA is TGCAGCACCGGACTAGCGAACACAGATACGCAGTATTTT. Translated: CSTGLANTDTQYF.

This clonotype was observed a handful of times. V and J are TRBV10-3 and TRBJ2-7, with D unclear. V gave up 6 bases and J gave up 4 bases, with 13 bases separating them. This CDR3 contains 13 residues. Germline assignment: CDR1 ENHRY and CDR2 SYGVKD. CDR3 bases: TGTGCCATCAGAGCTCACATGGGGTACGAGCAGTACTTC. Amino acids: CAIRAHMGYEQYF.

The rearrangement joins TRBV2 to TRBJ2-3; D gene uncertain. Germline values: CDR1 SNHLY, CDR2 FYNNEI. CDR3 length: 13 residues. V dropped 6 bases and J dropped 2 bases, with 9 bases sitting between them. The CDR3 region is CASRDGITDTQYF. Written as DNA, the CDR3 is TGTGCCAGCAGGGACGGTATCACAGATACGCAGTATTTT. Full variable domain (outside the CDR3, taken from reference TRBV2 and TRBJ2-3): EPEVTQTPSHQVTQMGQEVILRCVPISNHLYFYWYRQILGQKVEFLVSFYNNEISEKSEIFDDQFSVERPDGSNFTLKIRSTKLEDSAMYFCASRDGITDTQYFGPGTRLTVL.

Turning to this clonotype: Relative to the germline gene, one junction end is altered; a read error may explain this. The rearrangement joins TRBV12-3 or TRBV12-4 to TRBJ1-1; D uncertain. CDR3 length: 14 amino acids. The CDR3 here is CASSLRVRNTEAFF. The CDR3 nucleotides are TGTGCCAGCAGTTTACGGGTTAGGAACACTGAGGCTTTCTTT.

The table lists this clonotype with many counts. The CDR3 protein is CASSVEGDPDQPQHF. The CDR3 nucleotides read TGTGCCAGCAGCGTAGAAGGGGATCCCGATCAGCCCCAGCATTTT. This sequence joins TRBV9 and TRBJ1-5; possible D gene TRBD1, 5 bases. The CDR3 length is 15 residues. Germline V gives CDR1 SGDLS, CDR2 YYNGEE. The V end lost 0 bases, the J end lost 5 bases, and 12 bases lay between the germline ends.

This clonotype was counted a single time. The CDR3 bases are TGTGCCAGCAGTACTTGGGACACCAGATACGAGCAGTACTTC. This translates into CASSTWDTRYEQYF. The chain couples TRBV2 to TRBJ2-7; tentative D call: TRBD1 (6 bases). This CDR3 contains 14 residues. Looked up from germline, CDR1 is SNHLY and CDR2 is FYNNEI. V was shortened by 5 bases and J by 4 bases, with 15 bases between the two germline ends.

This chain joins TRBV10-3 and TRBJ2-3, with D uncertain. Trimming left V 4 bases short and J 5 bases short, with 4 bases between. Germline CDR1 is ENHRY and CDR2 is SYGVKD. This CDR3 spans 11 amino acids. As DNA, the CDR3 is TGTGCCATCAGTGCGGGAGATACGCAGTATTTT. It is translated as CAISAGDTQYF.

V and J are TRBV19 and TRBJ1-2; D remains unclear. Germline assignment: CDR1 LNHDA and CDR2 SQIVND (reference sequence). The CDR3 sequence is 15 residues long. Trimming pared 3 bases from V and 6 bases from J, leaving 17 bases between. In DNA, the CDR3 is TGTGCCAGTAGTATGATCGGTGTATCTGGTCATGGCTACACCTTC. Residues: CASSMIGVSGHGYTF.

This clonotype was recorded once. V is TRBV7-2 and J is TRBJ2-5; unclear D gene. V was pared by 2 bases and J by 1 base, with 5 bases between. CDR3 length: 13 amino acids. Per the germline V gene, CDR1 is SGHTA and CDR2 is FQGNSA. CDR3 bases: TGTGCCAGCAGCTTACAGACCCAAGAGACCCAGTACTTC. Encoded protein: CASSLQTQETQYF.

The chain joins TRBV15 to TRBJ2-1; TRBD1 aligns across 7 bases. Germline CDR1 and CDR2: LNHNV and YYDKDF (reference sequence). Losses at the gene ends were 0 bases for V and 6 bases for J; bases not matched to a gene: 8. The CDR3 totals 16 residues. CDR3 region: CATSRDWQGVFNEQFF. In nucleotides, the CDR3 is TGTGCCACCAGCAGAGATTGGCAGGGGGTTTTCAATGAGCAGTTCTTC. The whole variable domain, filled in from reference TRBV15 and TRBJ2-1, reads DAMVIQNPRYQVTQFGKPVTLSCSQTLNHNVMYWYQQKSSQAPKLLFHYYDKDFNNEADTPDNFQSRRPNTSFCFLDIRSPGLGDTAMYLCATSRDWQGVFNEQFFGPGTRLTVL.

The sample holds a few counts of this clonotype. The chain is built from TRBV5-6 and TRBJ1-2; D possibly corresponds to TRBD1 (5 bases). The CDR3 runs to 15 residues. The ends were cut back, 0 bases at V and 2 bases at J, with 11 bases in the middle. CDR1 and CDR2 (germline): SGHDT, YYEEEE. The CDR3 loop reads CASSLAGTGNYGYTF. CDR3 nucleotides: TGTGCCAGCAGCTTGGCTGGGACGGGGAACTATGGCTACACCTTC.

This clonotype was seen only a few times. J is TRBJ1-2 and V is TRBV5-5, with D unresolved. The germline V and J ends were trimmed by 0 bases and 8 bases, with 14 bases remaining between them. The germline V gene has CDR1 SGHKS and CDR2 YYEKEE (reference sequence). This CDR3 contains 14 residues. The CDR3 protein is CASSLAAQLRGYTF. CDR3 in DNA: TGTGCCAGCAGCTTGGCCGCCCAGTTACGGGGCTACACCTTC.

V and J are TRBV20-1 and TRBJ2-7, with D perhaps being TRBD1 or TRBD2 (5 bases each). The CDR3 has 14 amino acids. V was trimmed by 3 bases and J by 3 bases, leaving 15 bases between them. The germline V gene has CDR1 DFQATT and CDR2 SNEGSKA (reference sequence). The CDR3 protein is CSASGGVIFYEQYF. The CDR3 DNA is TGCAGTGCTAGTGGGGGAGTGATCTTCTACGAGCAGTACTTC.

The chain carries TRBV29-1 and TRBJ2-2, with unresolved D. Germline V gene sequence: CDR1 SQVTM, CDR2 ANQGSEA. CDR3 length: 13 amino acids. V was clipped by 4 bases and J by 0 bases, with 6 bases between them. The CDR3 nucleotides are TGCAGCGTTGCAGGTCCGAACACCGGGGAGCTGTTTTTT. It is translated as CSVAGPNTGELFF.

This rearrangement joins TRBV10-3 to TRBJ2-6, with TRBD1 as a possible D gene (6 bases). Trimming left V 0 bases short and J 1 base short, with 10 bases between. Germline loops: CDR1 ENHRY, CDR2 SYGVKD. There are 17 residues in the CDR3. The CDR3 DNA follows: TGTGCCATCAGTGAGTCGGGGGCGGGTTCTGGGGCCAACGTCCTGACTTTC. Translated, it gives CAISESGAGSGANVLTF.

CDR3 bases: TGTGCCAGTACCCAAGCGGGGGGGCCTTACAATGAGCAGTTCTTC. Its protein is CASTQAGGPYNEQFF. The gene calls are TRBV19 and TRBJ2-1, with TRBD2 matching 10 bases. Germline CDR1 LNHDA, CDR2 SQIVND (reference sequence). The CDR3 runs to 15 residues. Germline trimming cut 7 bases from V and 4 bases from J; bases unmatched to any gene: 7.

This chain connects TRBV7-8 to TRBJ1-5; no clear D. The CDR3 is 13 amino acids. Per germline, CDR1 SGHVS and CDR2 FQNEAQ. The ends were cut back, 9 bases at V and 3 bases at J, with 12 bases in the middle. The DNA for the CDR3 is TGTGCCAGTAGTTTACGGGACAATCAGCCCCAGCATTTT. Translating it yields CASSLRDNQPQHF.